The 31 T cell receptor beta chains below all came from one sample that was sequenced in a study of T cell repertoires in cytomegalovirus infection. These receptors are not linked to any known antigen. MiXCR, applied by TCRdb to the reads, yields one record per CDR3 protein. The repertoire holds about 120,000 distinct CDR3 sequences, 10% seen once, with roughly 31% in the top ten. Sequencing input: PBMCs, sequenced either directly or after in vitro stimulation (not recorded which). These receptors all stem from a human donor in good health (CMV status not recorded). Some clones in this sample may be carry-over from other donors' samples.

The sample holds a few counts of this clonotype. The J gene is TRBJ2-7, the V gene TRBV12-3 or TRBV12-4, with a possible D match to TRBD2 (6 bases). V was clipped by 5 bases and J by 0 bases, with 17 bases between them. The length of the CDR3 is 16 residues. The CDR3 region is CASSQSLAVASYEQYF. CDR3 coding DNA: TGTGCCAGCAGTCAATCATTAGCGGTAGCCTCCTACGAGCAGTACTTC.

The chain uses TRBV7-2 and TRBJ2-7; D remains unclear. The CDR3 covers 13 residues. Trimming shortened V by 1 base and J by 6 bases, and 10 bases separated the two germline ends. Germline V CDR1 and CDR2: SGHTA, FQGNSA. The CDR3 sequence: CASSLDFVSEQYF. The CDR3 nucleotides are TGTGCCAGCAGCTTAGATTTCGTCAGCGAGCAGTACTTC.

At least ten counts were recorded for this clonotype. The rearrangement uses TRBV7-7 and TRBJ2-1, with D maybe TRBD2 (6 bases). The CDR3 is 15 amino acids. Germline assignment: CDR1 SSHAT and CDR2 FNYEAQ (reference sequence). V was shortened by 3 bases and J by 5 bases, with 14 bases between the two germline ends. The CDR3 DNA reads TGTGCCAGCAGCTTTCGGGCGGGGACCAACAATGAGCAGTTCTTC. Its translation: CASSFRAGTNNEQFF.

Ten or more counts support this clonotype. The J gene is TRBJ2-4, the V gene TRBV7-2; 14 bases match TRBD2. In germline, CDR1 is SGHTA, CDR2 FQGNSA. The CDR3 is 16 amino acids. V gave up 6 bases and J gave up 6 bases; unmatched junction bases: 7. The CDR3 nucleotides are TGTGCCAGCAGAGACATCGGGACTAGCGGGAGAAACATTCAGTACTTC. As protein: CASRDIGTSGRNIQYF. Together with reference TRBV7-2 and TRBJ2-4, the CDR3 gives the full variable domain: GAGVSQSPSNKVTEKGKDVELRCDPISGHTALYWYRQSLGQGLEFLIYFQGNSAPDKSGLPSDRFSAERTGGSVSTLTIQRTQQEDSAVYLCASRDIGTSGRNIQYFGAGTRLSVL.

This clonotype was observed at least ten times. The gene calls are TRBV7-2 and TRBJ1-4; D not resolved. From germline, CDR1 is SGHTA and CDR2 FQGNSA. The CDR3 is made up of 14 amino acids. V lost 5 bases to trimming and J lost 6 bases, with 13 bases between them. The CDR3 DNA is TGTGCCAGCAGCACCCAAGGGCAAGATGAAAAACTGTTTTTT. It codes for CASSTQGQDEKLFF.

The chain employs TRBV11-2 and TRBJ1-6, with a possible D match to TRBD1 (6 bases). Germline V lookup: CDR1 SGHAT, CDR2 FQNNGV. The CDR3 consists of 13 residues. Trimming took 4 bases from V and 8 from J, leaving 9 bases between them. CDR3 loop: CASSSNRDSPLHF. For the CDR3, the DNA is TGTGCCAGCAGCTCCAACAGGGATTCACCCCTCCACTTT.

The gene calls are TRBV6-2 or TRBV6-3 and TRBJ2-2; D is possibly TRBD1 (5 bases). This CDR3 has 15 residues. Germline V gene sequence: CDR1 MNHEY, CDR2 SVGEGT. V was trimmed by 4 bases and J by 3 bases, leaving 12 bases between them. This chain's CDR3 is CASSSQERDTGELFF. The DNA of the CDR3 is TGTGCCAGCAGTTCACAGGAACGGGACACCGGGGAGCTGTTTTTT.

The sample holds a few counts of this clonotype. The rearrangement links TRBV19 to TRBJ2-3; D not certain. The germline CDR1 and CDR2 sequences are LNHDA and SQIVND (reference sequence). V was clipped by 4 bases and J by 7 bases, with 9 bases between them. The CDR3 spans 12 residues. CDR3 nucleotides: TGTGCCAGTAGTAGGAGCGAAAATACGCAGTATTTT. Translation gives CASSRSENTQYF.

At least ten counts were recorded for this clonotype. The V gene is TRBV7-2, the J gene TRBJ2-5, with 14 bases identical to TRBD2. V lost 5 bases and J lost 3; bases outside the gene matches: 8. The CDR3 is 17 amino acids. The germline V gene has CDR1 SGHTA and CDR2 FQGNSA. The CDR3 region is CASSARLAGGMKETQYF. The CDR3 DNA is TGTGCCAGCAGCGCAAGACTAGCGGGAGGGATGAAAGAGACCCAGTACTTC.

The CDR3 loop reads CASSEYGTRDTQYF. The DNA of the CDR3 is TGTGCCAGCAGTGAATACGGGACTAGAGATACGCAGTATTTT. This sequence joins TRBV25-1 and TRBJ2-3, with 8 bases aligning to TRBD2. This CDR3 spans 14 amino acids. Per the germline V gene, CDR1 is MGHDK and CDR2 is SYGVNS. V was clipped by 0 bases and J by 5 bases; unmatched bases: 1.

CDR3 loop: CASSETGMNTEAFF. The CDR3, as DNA: TGTGCCAGCAGTGAGACAGGGATGAACACTGAAGCTTTCTTT. The rearrangement links TRBV6-1 to TRBJ1-1; TRBD1 aligns across 7 bases. Germline V gene lookup returns CDR1 MNHNS and CDR2 SASEGT. With V trimmed by 3 bases and J by 0 bases, 1 base remained unmatched. The CDR3 has 14 residues.

The chain has TRBV7-2 and TRBJ2-1; 12 positions match TRBD2. The CDR3 contains 17 residues. CDR1 and CDR2 from the germline V gene are SGHTA and FQGNSA. V gave up 5 bases and J gave up 4 bases; unmatched junction bases: 9. CDR3: CASSTRVTSGRYNEQFF. The CDR3 bases are TGTGCCAGCAGCACCCGGGTGACTAGCGGGAGATACAATGAGCAGTTCTTC.

The table lists this clonotype with many counts. CDR3 coding DNA: TGTGCCAGCAGTACGGGGGGCGGAAACATTCAGTACTTC. Amino acid sequence: CASSTGGGNIQYF. This rearrangement joins TRBV6-1 to TRBJ2-4, with a weak D call TRBD2 (7 bases). The CDR3 consists of 13 residues. CDR1 and CDR2 from the germline V gene are MNHNS and SASEGT. V was trimmed by 5 bases and J by 6 bases, leaving 11 bases between them.

This clonotype was found many times. The chain joins TRBV11-3 to TRBJ2-1; TRBD2 matches 7 bases. The V gene end was trimmed by 0 bases and the J gene end by 7 bases; junction bases not matched to a gene: 9. Germline V gene data show CDR1 as SGHNT and CDR2 as YENEEA. This CDR3 is built from 16 residues. CDR3 sequence (DNA): TGTGCCAGCAGCTTAGAGGCCCGACTAGCAGGTAATGAGCAGTTCTTC. Its protein product is CASSLEARLAGNEQFF.

The V call is TRBV28, the J call TRBJ2-7; D gene unclear. Trimming cost V 8 bases and J 2 bases, with 7 bases left between them. Germline V gives CDR1 MDHEN, CDR2 SYDVKM. The CDR3 has 11 residues. CDR3 protein: CASARTYEQYF. The CDR3, as DNA: TGTGCCAGCGCCAGGACCTACGAGCAGTACTTC. The full variable domain, in which reference TRBV28 and TRBJ2-7 provide the parts outside the CDR3, is DVKVTQSSRYLVKRTGEKVFLECVQDMDHENMFWYRQDPGLGLRLIYFSYDVKMKEKGDIPEGYSVSREKKERFSLILESASTNQTSMYLCASARTYEQYFGPGTRLTVT.

This clonotype was seen a few times. The rearrangement links TRBV7-9 to TRBJ2-5; weak D call: TRBD2 (5 bases). CDR3 length equals 16 residues. Germline assignment: CDR1 SEHNR and CDR2 FQNEAQ (reference sequence). The V and J ends lost 4 bases and 1 base respectively, with 16 bases between them. CDR3 DNA sequence: TGTGCCAGCAGCTGGGATGGCGGGTCCTCCCAAGAGACCCAGTACTTC. It yields the protein CASSWDGGSSQETQYF.

This clonotype was picked up a small number of times. This CDR3 reads CASRPHDWTSGKTDTQYF. CDR3 nucleotides: TGTGCCAGCAGACCCCACGATTGGACTAGCGGGAAAACAGATACGCAGTATTTT. The genes are TRBV2 and TRBJ2-3; 12 nucleotides line up with TRBD2. Germline V lookup: CDR1 SNHLY, CDR2 FYNNEI. The V gene end was trimmed by 6 bases and the J gene end by 3 bases; junction bases not matched to a gene: 13. The CDR3 spans 18 residues.

This clonotype was recorded at least ten times. CDR3 in DNA: TGTGCCAGCAGACCCCGGAAAAGCTCCTACAATGAGCAGTTCTTC. Its protein is CASRPRKSSYNEQFF. This chain joins TRBV12-3 or TRBV12-4 and TRBJ2-1; D unclear. The V end was cut by 6 bases, the J end by 0 bases, with 12 bases between. This CDR3 is 15 amino acids long.

This clonotype was observed many times. V is TRBV7-2 and J is TRBJ1-1; D gene uncertain. Germline CDR1 and CDR2: SGHTA and FQGNSA. This CDR3 has 13 amino acids. The V and J ends lost 3 bases and 3 bases respectively, with 8 bases between them. In DNA, the CDR3 is TGTGCCAGCAGCTTCAACGACTACACTGAAGCTTTCTTT. Translation: CASSFNDYTEAFF.

This clonotype was picked up a small number of times. The chain links TRBV15 to TRBJ1-2; unclear D gene. Germline V lookup: CDR1 LNHNV, CDR2 YYDKDF (reference sequence). Deletions cut 3 bases from V and 6 bases from J, with 14 bases between. The CDR3 runs to 14 residues. CDR3 loop: CATSSESYFNGYTF. As DNA, the CDR3 is TGTGCCACCAGCAGCGAGTCGTATTTCAATGGCTACACCTTC.

This chain links TRBV2 with TRBJ2-1; 9 positions match TRBD2. CDR3 size: 13 residues. V lost 6 bases and J lost 7; bases outside the gene matches: 4. Germline CDR1 reads SNHLY; CDR2 reads FYNNEI. In DNA, the CDR3 is TGTGCCAGCAGCACGGCGGGAGGGAATGAGCAGTTCTTC. This translates into CASSTAGGNEQFF.

This clonotype was detected many times. The chain recombines TRBV2 with TRBJ1-6, with D hard to call. Between the trimmed V and J ends, which lost 4 bases and 10 bases, there was a span of 23 bases. Germline assignment: CDR1 SNHLY and CDR2 FYNNEI. This CDR3 region has 17 residues. This CDR3 is CASSGEGAGSLSSPLHF. The CDR3 nucleotides read TGTGCCAGCAGTGGAGAGGGTGCAGGAAGCCTTAGCTCACCCCTCCACTTT.

V usage is TRBV28 and J usage is TRBJ1-5; D may be TRBD1 (6 bases). There are 12 residues in the CDR3. The germline gives CDR1 MDHEN, CDR2 SYDVKM. With 6 bases removed from V and 6 bases from J, the gap between germline ends came to 9 bases. CDR3 coding DNA: TGTGCCAGCAGACAGGGCCTTCAGCCCCAGCATTTT. Amino acid sequence: CASRQGLQPQHF. The full variable domain, rest sourced from reference TRBV28 and TRBJ1-5, is DVKVTQSSRYLVKRTGEKVFLECVQDMDHENMFWYRQDPGLGLRLIYFSYDVKMKEKGDIPEGYSVSREKKERFSLILESASTNQTSMYLCASRQGLQPQHFGDGTRLSIL.

This clonotype showed up many times. The rearrangement uses TRBV7-2 and TRBJ2-5; D not certain. The germline V gene encodes CDR1 SGHTA and CDR2 FQGNSA. Trimming pared 2 bases from V and 5 bases from J, leaving 15 bases between. The CDR3 length is 15 residues. DNA of the CDR3: TGTGCCAGCAGCTTAAATATAAGGGCGTGGGAGACCCAGTACTTC. Translation gives CASSLNIRAWETQYF.

In its sample, this clonotype was seen many times. The chain combines TRBV7-2 with TRBJ2-3; 8 bases match TRBD2. Germline trimming cut 5 bases from V and 0 bases from J; bases unmatched to any gene: 16. This CDR3 has 19 amino acids. Germline V gene lookup returns CDR1 SGHTA and CDR2 FQGNSA. The CDR3 spells CASSPRRTSLASSTDTQYF. The DNA for the CDR3 is TGTGCCAGCAGCCCTAGACGGACTAGCCTAGCTTCAAGCACAGATACGCAGTATTTT.

The V and J genes are TRBV4-1 and TRBJ2-1; D may be TRBD1 or TRBD2 (5 bases each). The CDR3 covers 16 residues. Germline V gives CDR1 MGHRA, CDR2 YSYEKL. The V end lost 2 bases, the J end lost 5 bases, and 16 bases lay between the germline ends. This CDR3 is CASSQTKWGPNNEQFF. In nucleotides, the CDR3 is TGCGCCAGCAGCCAAACCAAATGGGGACCGAACAATGAGCAGTTCTTC.

By sample share, this clonotype is medium-sized. The chain is built from TRBV7-9 and TRBJ2-1; 8 bases line up with TRBD2. With V trimmed by 8 bases and J by 6 bases, 6 bases remained unmatched. Germline loops: CDR1 SEHNR, CDR2 FQNEAQ (reference sequence). CDR3 length: 13 residues. In DNA form, the CDR3 reads TGTGCCAGCGCAGACGGGGGGGGCAATGAGCAGTTCTTC. This codes for CASADGGGNEQFF. Based on the CDR3 plus reference TRBV7-9 and TRBJ2-1, the full variable domain is DTGVSQNPRHKITKRGQNVTFRCDPISEHNRLYWYRQTLGQGPEFLTYFQNEAQLEKSRLLSDRFSAERPKGSFSTLEIQRTEQGDSAMYLCASADGGGNEQFFGPGTRLTVL.

This clonotype was found many times. The chain recombines TRBV12-3 or TRBV12-4 with TRBJ2-3, with TRBD2 identical over 9 bases. This CDR3 has 18 amino acids. V was clipped by 3 bases and J by 3 bases; unmatched bases: 13. CDR3 protein: CASSFPLSGRERTDTQYF. Here the CDR3 DNA reads TGTGCCAGCAGTTTTCCCCTTAGCGGGAGAGAAAGAACAGATACGCAGTATTTT.

There are a few counts of this clonotype. This chain uses TRBV5-4 with TRBJ1-6; a possible D gene is TRBD1 (5 bases). Germline V gene data show CDR1 as SGHNT and CDR2 as YYREEE (reference sequence). CDR3 length: 16 amino acids. V gave up 4 bases and J gave up 0 bases, with 11 bases separating them. The CDR3 region has the DNA TGTGCCAGCAGCGGGGACGGTGGCTCCTATAATTCACCCCTCCACTTT. It encodes CASSGDGGSYNSPLHF.

To note about this clonotype: A much more abundant neighbour one base away suggests this may be a read error. V and J are TRBV7-2 and TRBJ1-1; D remains ambiguous. The CDR3 is made up of 14 amino acids. Germline values: CDR1 SGHTA, CDR2 FQGNSA. V lost 3 bases, J lost 3 bases, and 11 bases lay in between. In DNA form, the CDR3 reads TGTGCCAGCAGCTTGATCTGCGGGGACACTGAAGCTTTCTTT. Its translation: CASSLICGDTEAFF.

At least ten counts were recorded for this clonotype. The chain links TRBV7-2 to TRBJ2-5, with 9 nucleotides matching TRBD1. Germline V lookup: CDR1 SGHTA, CDR2 FQGNSA. The CDR3 has 14 amino acids. V shed 5 bases, J shed 5 bases, and the junction held 6 bases outside the gene matches. DNA of the CDR3: TGTGCCAGCAGCCTCGACAGGGGGTATGAGACCCAGTACTTC. Its translation: CASSLDRGYETQYF.